This T cell receptor beta chain was sequenced during a study of blood T cells in healthy people across ages. For the second PCR, which ran for roughly 7 to 11 cycles, a sample-barcoded 5' primer and a J-beta primer mix were used. From the 5' RACE reads, TCRdb called clonotypes with MiXCR, one entry per CDR3 protein. Of over 1,500,000 distinct CDR3 sequences listed, 49% are singletons. The specimen was blood. This TCR came from a woman in her thirties or forties in good health.

DNA for the CDR3: TGTGCCATCAGTGAGTCGGGGGTGTCGATGGCTCTTGGCTACACCTTC. Translated, it gives CAISESGVSMALGYTF. The V gene is TRBV10-3, the J gene TRBJ1-2, with D possibly matching TRBD1 (5 bases). Looked up from germline, CDR1 is ENHRY and CDR2 is SYGVKD. This CDR3 spans 16 amino acids. The V end lost 0 bases, the J end lost 7 bases, and 18 bases lay between the germline ends.